This T cell receptor (beta chain) originates from a study of beta chain features in type 1 diabetes. This clone was observed a handful of times. The antigen remains unidentified. The CDR3 covers 14 residues. Germline V lookup: CDR1 SQVTM, CDR2 ANQGSEA. V dropped 2 bases and J dropped 0 bases, with 5 bases sitting between them. A single heparinised draw of roughly 110 mL on average was taken per donor. The investigators reverse transcribed all of the isolated RNA, so they sequenced expressed TCRB transcripts. Assay: immunoSEQ multiplex PCR; the TCRdb copy retains only in-frame clones and omits some. This table has 200,000 to 250,000 clones, 25% to 35% appearing once. Study findings and constraints: Patients' naive, central memory and regulatory TCRB repertoires appeared more alike than those of healthy donors. Type 1 diabetes patients had moderately but significantly shorter TCRB CDR3s in all four CD4+ subsets.

This TCR was recovered from a man younger than 45 in good health. Source material: central memory CD4+ T cells from blood. V usage is TRBV29-1 and J usage is TRBJ2-6; D not resolved. The CDR3 loop reads CSVEQNSGANVLTF. Here the CDR3 DNA reads TGCAGCGTTGAACAGAACTCTGGGGCCAACGTCCTGACTTTC.